This TCR beta chain was sequenced in a study of shared clonotypes between healthy human individuals. Study background: Donors consisted of a couple of women and three men between 18 and 49.

Assay used: immunoSEQ multiplex PCR; TCRdb lists only in-frame clones, some missing. The table includes a few million clones, 90% to 95% detected once. The CDR3 is made up of 14 amino acids. The V and J ends lost 3 bases and 5 bases respectively, with 13 bases between them. The V gene's germline CDR1 is LNHDA and CDR2 SQIVND (reference sequence). Overall study findings and caveats: The genetic and exposure-history diversity represented was limited by few donors. Generation probabilities were higher for clonotypes shared across all four sorted-subset donors than for unshared ones.

CD45RO-negative cells were positively selected for CCR7, leaving out terminally differentiated effector memory CD45RA+ cells. As regards this clone: The antigen is unknown.

Sequenced: naive CD8+ T cells from PBMCs. This TCR derives from a man aged 18 to 30 in good health. Some clones in this sample may be carry-over from other donors' samples. This chain links TRBV19 with TRBJ1-1; D may be TRBD1 (6 bases). The CDR3, as DNA: TGTGCCAGTAGTATCCGGGACACTGGGACTGAAGCTTTCTTT. Protein sequence: CASSIRDTGTEAFF.